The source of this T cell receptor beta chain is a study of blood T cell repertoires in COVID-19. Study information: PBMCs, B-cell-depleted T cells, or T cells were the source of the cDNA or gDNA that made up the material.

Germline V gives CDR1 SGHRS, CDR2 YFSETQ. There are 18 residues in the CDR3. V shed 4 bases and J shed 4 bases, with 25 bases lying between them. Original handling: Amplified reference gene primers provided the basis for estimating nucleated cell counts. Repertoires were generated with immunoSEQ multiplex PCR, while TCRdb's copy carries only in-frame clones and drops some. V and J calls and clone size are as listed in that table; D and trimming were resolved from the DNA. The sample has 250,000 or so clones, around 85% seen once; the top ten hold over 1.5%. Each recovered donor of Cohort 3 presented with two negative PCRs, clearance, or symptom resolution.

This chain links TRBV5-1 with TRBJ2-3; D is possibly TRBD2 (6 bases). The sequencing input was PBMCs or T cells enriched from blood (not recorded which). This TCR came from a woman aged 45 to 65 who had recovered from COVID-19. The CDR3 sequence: CASSGGLPGSDGADTQYF. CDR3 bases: TGCGCCAGCAGCGGAGGACTACCCGGTTCTGATGGGGCAGATACGCAGTATTTT.